This note documents a single TCR beta chain sequence. The data stem from a study of blood T cell repertoires in COVID-19. The wider study: The samples span acute and convalescent COVID-19 from the United States, Italy and Spain.

This CDR3 spans 14 amino acids. Looked up from germline, CDR1 is WNHNN and CDR2 is SYGVQD (reference sequence). The V gene end was trimmed by 2 bases and the J gene end by 8 bases; junction bases not matched to a gene: 5. Generated by immunoSEQ multiplex PCR, the TCRdb table keeps only in-frame clones and is missing some. This sample has 150,000 to 200,000 clones, with more than 70% found just once. Sample: peripheral blood. The chain has TRBV10-1 and TRBJ2-3; 9 bases fit TRBD1. The sequence derives from a woman of 80 years or more with active or convalescent COVID-19. Here the CDR3 reads CASSETGGSGTQYF. The CDR3 bases are TGCGCCAGCAGTGAGACAGGGGGCTCGGGTACGCAGTATTTT.